The clone carrying this T cell receptor beta chain came up many times. Antigen unknown. This entry belongs to a study of read filtering for tumor transcriptome and immune sequencing. The overall study: Patients were 17 male and around 15 female, mean age around 70 years, range about 45 to 85. About 8 patients were R-ISS I, 16 were R-ISS II, six or seven were R-ISS III. The study, taken as a whole, reports: RNA-seq captured clonotypes less deeply and reliably than IR-seq.

Molecular barcoded adaptors covering alpha/delta and beta/gamma chains were used on about 390 ng RNA. TCRdb itself ran the reads through MiXCR, one entry per CDR3 protein. The data contain over 45,000 distinct CDR3 sequences, 10% to 15% of them seen just once; the ten biggest clones take up roughly 15%. The CDR3 spans 16 residues. The V end lost 0 bases, the J end lost 0 bases, and 12 bases lay between the germline ends. Germline CDR1 is LGHNA and CDR2 is YSLEER. This TCR was sampled from a donor aged 40 or over with multiple myeloma. The sequenced material came from a population of CD138-negative cells sorted from bone marrow. The J gene is TRBJ2-7, the V gene TRBV4-3; a possible D gene is TRBD2 (5 bases). CDR3 region: CASSQDMRELSYEQYF. The CDR3 DNA reads TGCGCCAGCAGCCAAGATATGAGGGAGCTCTCCTACGAGCAGTACTTC.